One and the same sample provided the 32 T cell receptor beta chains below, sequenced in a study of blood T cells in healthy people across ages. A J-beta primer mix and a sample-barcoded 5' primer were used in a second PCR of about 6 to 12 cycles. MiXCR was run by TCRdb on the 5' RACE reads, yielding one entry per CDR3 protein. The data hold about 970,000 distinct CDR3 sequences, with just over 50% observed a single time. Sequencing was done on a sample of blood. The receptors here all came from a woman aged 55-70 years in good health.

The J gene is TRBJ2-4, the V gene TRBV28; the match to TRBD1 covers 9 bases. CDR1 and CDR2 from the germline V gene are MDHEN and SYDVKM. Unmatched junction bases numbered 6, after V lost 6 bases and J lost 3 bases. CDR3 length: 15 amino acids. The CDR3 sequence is CASRSDRGVKNIQYF. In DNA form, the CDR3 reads TGTGCCAGCAGATCTGACAGGGGGGTCAAAAACATTCAGTACTTC.

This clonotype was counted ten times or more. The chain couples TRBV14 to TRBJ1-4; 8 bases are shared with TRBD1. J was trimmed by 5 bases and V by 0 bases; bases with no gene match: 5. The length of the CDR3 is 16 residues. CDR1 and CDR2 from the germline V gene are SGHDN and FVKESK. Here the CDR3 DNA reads TGTGCCAGCAGCCAAGATCGGAGGACAGGGAATGAAAAACTGTTTTTT. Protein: CASSQDRRTGNEKLFF.

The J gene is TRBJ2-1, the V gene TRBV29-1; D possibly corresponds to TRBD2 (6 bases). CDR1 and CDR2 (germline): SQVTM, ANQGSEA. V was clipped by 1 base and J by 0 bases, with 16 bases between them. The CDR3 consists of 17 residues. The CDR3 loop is CSVEGVPSESSYNEQFF. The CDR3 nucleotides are TGCAGCGTTGAAGGAGTTCCTAGCGAAAGCTCCTACAATGAGCAGTTCTTC.

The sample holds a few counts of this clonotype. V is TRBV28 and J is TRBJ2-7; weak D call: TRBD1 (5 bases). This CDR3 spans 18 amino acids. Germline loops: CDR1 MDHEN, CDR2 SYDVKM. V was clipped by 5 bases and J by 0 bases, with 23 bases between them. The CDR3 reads CASSHATGGIWGSYEQYF. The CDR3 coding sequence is TGTGCCAGCAGTCACGCAACAGGTGGGATTTGGGGCTCCTACGAGCAGTACTTC.

The chain's CDR3 is CASSFWNDYGYTF. In DNA, the CDR3 is TGTGCCAGCAGTTTCTGGAACGACTATGGCTACACCTTC. The rearrangement uses TRBV12-3 or TRBV12-4 and TRBJ1-2; D gene uncertain. Trimming stripped 3 bases from V and 3 bases from J, with 8 bases between. This CDR3 spans 13 amino acids.

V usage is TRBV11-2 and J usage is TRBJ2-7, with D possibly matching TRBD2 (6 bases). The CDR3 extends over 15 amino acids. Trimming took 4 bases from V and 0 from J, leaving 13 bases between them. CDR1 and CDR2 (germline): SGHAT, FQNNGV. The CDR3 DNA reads TGTGCCAGCAGCTCACACGCGGGGAGCTCCTACGAGCAGTACTTC. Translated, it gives CASSSHAGSSYEQYF. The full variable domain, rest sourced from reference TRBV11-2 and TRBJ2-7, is EAGVAQSPRYKIIEKRQSVAFWCNPISGHATLYWYQQILGQGPKLLIQFQNNGVVDDSQLPKDRFSAERLKGVDSTLKIQPAKLEDSAVYLCASSSHAGSSYEQYFGPGTRLTVT.

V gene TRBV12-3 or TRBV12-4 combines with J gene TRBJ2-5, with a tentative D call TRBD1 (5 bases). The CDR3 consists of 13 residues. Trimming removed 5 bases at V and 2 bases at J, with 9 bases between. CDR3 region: CASSARQQETQYF. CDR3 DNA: TGTGCCAGCAGTGCGAGACAGCAAGAGACCCAGTACTTC.

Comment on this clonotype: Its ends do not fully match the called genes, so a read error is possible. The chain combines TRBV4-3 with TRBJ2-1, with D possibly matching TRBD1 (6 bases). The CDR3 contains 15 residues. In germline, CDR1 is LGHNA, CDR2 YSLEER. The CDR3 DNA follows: TGCGCCAGCAGCCAAGACAGGGTTGGGGACAATGGGCAGTTCTTC. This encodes CASSQDRVGDNGQFF.

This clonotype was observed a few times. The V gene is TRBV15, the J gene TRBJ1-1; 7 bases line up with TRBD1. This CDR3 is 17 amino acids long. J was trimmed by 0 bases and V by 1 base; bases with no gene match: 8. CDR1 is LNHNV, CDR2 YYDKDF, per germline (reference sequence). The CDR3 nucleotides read TGTGCCACCAGCAGAGGTAGGGGGCTCGGGATGAACACTGAAGCTTTCTTT. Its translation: CATSRGRGLGMNTEAFF. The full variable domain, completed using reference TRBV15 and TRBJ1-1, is DAMVIQNPRYQVTQFGKPVTLSCSQTLNHNVMYWYQQKSSQAPKLLFHYYDKDFNNEADTPDNFQSRRPNTSFCFLDIRSPGLGDTAMYLCATSRGRGLGMNTEAFFGQGTRLTVV.

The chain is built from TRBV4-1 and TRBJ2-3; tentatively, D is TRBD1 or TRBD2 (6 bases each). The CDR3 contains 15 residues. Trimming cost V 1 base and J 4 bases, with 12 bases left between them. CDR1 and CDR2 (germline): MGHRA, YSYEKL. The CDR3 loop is CASSQVRGEADTQYF. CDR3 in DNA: TGCGCCAGCAGCCAAGTAAGGGGGGAGGCAGATACGCAGTATTTT.

The CDR3 nucleotides are TGCAGTGCCTCCGGGACGAGCGGGGATCTTCGCTACGAGCAGTACTTC. It codes for CSASGTSGDLRYEQYF. The V gene is TRBV20-1, the J gene TRBJ2-7, with 7 bases lining up with TRBD2. V lost 6 bases and J lost 3; bases outside the gene matches: 17. The CDR3 is 16 residues long. CDR1 is DFQATT, CDR2 SNEGSKA, per germline (reference sequence).

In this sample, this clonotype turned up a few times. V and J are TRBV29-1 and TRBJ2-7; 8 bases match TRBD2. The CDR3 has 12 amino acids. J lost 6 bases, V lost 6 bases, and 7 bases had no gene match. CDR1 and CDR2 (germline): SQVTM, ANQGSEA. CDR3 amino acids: CSVAGALGEQYF. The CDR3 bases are TGCAGCGTAGCGGGAGCCCTTGGCGAGCAGTACTTC.

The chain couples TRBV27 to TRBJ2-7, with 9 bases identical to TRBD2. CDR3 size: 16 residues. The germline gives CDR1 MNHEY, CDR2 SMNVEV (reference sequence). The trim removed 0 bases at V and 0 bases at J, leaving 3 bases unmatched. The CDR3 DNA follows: TGTGCCAGCAGTTTATCTTTAGCGGGAGTCTCCTACGAGCAGTACTTC. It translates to CASSLSLAGVSYEQYF.

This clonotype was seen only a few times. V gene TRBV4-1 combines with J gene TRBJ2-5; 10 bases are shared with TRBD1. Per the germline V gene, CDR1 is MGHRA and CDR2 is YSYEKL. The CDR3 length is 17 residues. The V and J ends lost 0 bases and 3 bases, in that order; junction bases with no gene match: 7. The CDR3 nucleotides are TGCGCCAGCAGCCAAGACCGTTTTGGGACAGGGGAAGAGACCCAGTACTTC. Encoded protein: CASSQDRFGTGEETQYF.

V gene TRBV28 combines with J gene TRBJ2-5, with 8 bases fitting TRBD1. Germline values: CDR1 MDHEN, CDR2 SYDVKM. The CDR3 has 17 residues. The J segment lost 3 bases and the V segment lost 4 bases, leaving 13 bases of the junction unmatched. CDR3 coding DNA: TGTGCCAGCAGTTCGAGACTCAGACAGGGGCCAAAAGAGACCCAGTACTTC. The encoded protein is CASSSRLRQGPKETQYF.

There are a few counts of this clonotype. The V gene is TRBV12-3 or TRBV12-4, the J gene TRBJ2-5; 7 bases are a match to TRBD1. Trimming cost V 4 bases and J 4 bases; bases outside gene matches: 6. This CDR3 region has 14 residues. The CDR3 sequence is CASSSRTGRETQYF. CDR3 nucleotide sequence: TGTGCCAGCAGTTCCCGGACAGGACGAGAGACCCAGTACTTC.

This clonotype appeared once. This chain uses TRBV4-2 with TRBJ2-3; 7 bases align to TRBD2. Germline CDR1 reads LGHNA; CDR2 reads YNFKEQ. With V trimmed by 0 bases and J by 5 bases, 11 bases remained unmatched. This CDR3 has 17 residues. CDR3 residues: CASSQDVPGGVKDTQYF. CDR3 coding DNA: TGTGCCAGCAGCCAAGATGTTCCGGGAGGAGTAAAAGATACGCAGTATTTT.

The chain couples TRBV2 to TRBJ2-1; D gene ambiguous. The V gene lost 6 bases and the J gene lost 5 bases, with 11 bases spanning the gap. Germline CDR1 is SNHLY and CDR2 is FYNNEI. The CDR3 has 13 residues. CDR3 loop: CASRFDTNNEQFF. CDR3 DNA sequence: TGTGCCAGCAGGTTTGACACAAACAATGAGCAGTTCTTC.

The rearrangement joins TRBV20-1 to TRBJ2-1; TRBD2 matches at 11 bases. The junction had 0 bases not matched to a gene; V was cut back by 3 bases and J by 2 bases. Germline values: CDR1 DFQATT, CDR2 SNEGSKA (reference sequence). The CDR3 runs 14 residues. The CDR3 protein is CSASSGRAYNEQFF. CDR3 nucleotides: TGCAGTGCTAGTAGCGGGAGGGCCTACAATGAGCAGTTCTTC.

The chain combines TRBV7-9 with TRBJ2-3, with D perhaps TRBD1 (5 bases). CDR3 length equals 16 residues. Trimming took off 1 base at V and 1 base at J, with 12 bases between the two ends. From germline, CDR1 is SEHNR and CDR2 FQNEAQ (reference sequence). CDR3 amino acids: CASSLGTGAGTDTQYF. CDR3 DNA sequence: TGTGCCAGCAGCTTAGGAACTGGGGCTGGCACAGATACGCAGTATTTT.

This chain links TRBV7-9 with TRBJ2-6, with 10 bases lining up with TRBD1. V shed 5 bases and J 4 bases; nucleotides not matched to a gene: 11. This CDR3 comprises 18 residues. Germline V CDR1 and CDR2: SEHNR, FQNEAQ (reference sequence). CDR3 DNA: TGTGCCAGCAGCCCGACAGGGGGCGCGACGCTCGGGGCCAACGTCCTGACTTTC. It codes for CASSPTGGATLGANVLTF. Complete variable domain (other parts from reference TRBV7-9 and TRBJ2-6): DTGVSQNPRHKITKRGQNVTFRCDPISEHNRLYWYRQTLGQGPEFLTYFQNEAQLEKSRLLSDRFSAERPKGSFSTLEIQRTEQGDSAMYLCASSPTGGATLGANVLTFGAGSRLTVL.

CDR3 protein: CASSTLLAGEIETQYF. Here the CDR3 DNA reads TGTGCCAGCAGTACCCTTCTGGCGGGAGAGATTGAGACCCAGTACTTC. This chain links TRBV28 with TRBJ2-5; TRBD2 agrees at 7 bases. The CDR3 spans 16 residues. Germline CDR1 reads MDHEN; CDR2 reads SYDVKM. Trimming took 5 bases from V and 5 from J; bases not matched to a gene: 14. Supplemented by reference TRBV28 and TRBJ2-5, the full variable domain reads DVKVTQSSRYLVKRTGEKVFLECVQDMDHENMFWYRQDPGLGLRLIYFSYDVKMKEKGDIPEGYSVSREKKERFSLILESASTNQTSMYLCASSTLLAGEIETQYFGPGTRLLVL.

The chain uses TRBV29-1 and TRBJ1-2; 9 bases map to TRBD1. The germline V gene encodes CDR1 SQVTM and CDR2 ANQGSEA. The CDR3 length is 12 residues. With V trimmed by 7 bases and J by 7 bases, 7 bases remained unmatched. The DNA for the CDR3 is TGCAGCGCAGAACAGGGGGCGCTTGGCTACACCTTC. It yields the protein CSAEQGALGYTF.

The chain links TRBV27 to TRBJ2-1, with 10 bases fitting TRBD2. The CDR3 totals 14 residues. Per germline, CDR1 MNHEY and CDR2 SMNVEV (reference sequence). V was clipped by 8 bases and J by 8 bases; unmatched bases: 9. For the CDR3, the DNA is TGTGCCAGCGGGTGGCTAGCGGGAGATGATGAGCAGTTCTTC. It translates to CASGWLAGDDEQFF.

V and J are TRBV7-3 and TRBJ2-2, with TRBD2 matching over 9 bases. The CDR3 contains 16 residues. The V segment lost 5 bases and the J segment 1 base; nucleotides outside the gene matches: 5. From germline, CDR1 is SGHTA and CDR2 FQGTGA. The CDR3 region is CASSRWTSVNTGELFF. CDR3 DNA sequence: TGTGCCAGCAGCAGGTGGACTAGCGTGAACACCGGGGAGCTGTTTTTT.

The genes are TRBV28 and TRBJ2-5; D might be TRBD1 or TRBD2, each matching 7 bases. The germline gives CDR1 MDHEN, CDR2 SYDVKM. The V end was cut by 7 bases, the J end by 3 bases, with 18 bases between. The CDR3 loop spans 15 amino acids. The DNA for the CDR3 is TGTGCCAGCAAGCGGGGACAGCGAATCAAAGAGACCCAGTACTTC. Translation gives CASKRGQRIKETQYF.

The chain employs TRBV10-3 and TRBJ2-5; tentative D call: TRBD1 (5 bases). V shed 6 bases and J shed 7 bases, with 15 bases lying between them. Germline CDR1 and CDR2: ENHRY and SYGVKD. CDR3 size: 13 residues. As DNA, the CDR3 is TGTGCCATCAGCAATTCAGGGCCGGGGACCCAGTACTTC. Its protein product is CAISNSGPGTQYF.

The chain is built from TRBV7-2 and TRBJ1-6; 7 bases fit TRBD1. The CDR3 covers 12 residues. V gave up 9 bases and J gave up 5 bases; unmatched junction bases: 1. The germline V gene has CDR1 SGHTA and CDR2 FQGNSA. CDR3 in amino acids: CARGGHNSPLHF. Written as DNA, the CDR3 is TGTGCCAGAGGGGGCCATAATTCACCCCTCCACTTT.

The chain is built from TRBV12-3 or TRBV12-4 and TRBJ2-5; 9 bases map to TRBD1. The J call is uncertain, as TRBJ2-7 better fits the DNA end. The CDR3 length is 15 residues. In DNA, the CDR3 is TGTGCCAGCAGTTCTATAGGGACAGGGAGGTACGAGCAGTACTTC. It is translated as CASSSIGTGRYEQYF.

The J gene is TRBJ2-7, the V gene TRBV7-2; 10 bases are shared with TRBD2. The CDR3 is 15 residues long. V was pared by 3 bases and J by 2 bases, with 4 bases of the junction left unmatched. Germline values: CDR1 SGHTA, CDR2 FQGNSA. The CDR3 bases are TGTGCCAGCAGCTTCGGACTAGCGGTTACCTACGAGCAGTACTTC. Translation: CASSFGLAVTYEQYF.

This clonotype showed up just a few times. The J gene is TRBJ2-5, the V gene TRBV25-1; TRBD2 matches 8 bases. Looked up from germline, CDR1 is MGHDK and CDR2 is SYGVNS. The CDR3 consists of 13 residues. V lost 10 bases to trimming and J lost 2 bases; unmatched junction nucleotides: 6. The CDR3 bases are TGTGCCACCGCCCCTAGCGGGCAAGAGACCCAGTACTTC. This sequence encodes CATAPSGQETQYF.

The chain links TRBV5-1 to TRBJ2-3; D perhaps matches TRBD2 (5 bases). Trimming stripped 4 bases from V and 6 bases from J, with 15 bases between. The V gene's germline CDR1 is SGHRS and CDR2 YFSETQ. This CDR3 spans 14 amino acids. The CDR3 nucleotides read TGCGCCAGCAGCGCGCGGGCCAGTTTGGATACGCAGTATTTT. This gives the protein CASSARASLDTQYF.